This is a list of T cell receptor beta chains from one sample in a study of T cell responses to AZD1222 COVID-19 vaccine. Only in-frame clones appear in the TCRdb table, and some are missing; sequencing was by immunoSEQ multiplex PCR. The sample yields over 150,000 clones, 90% seen once. The material was peripheral blood, obtained on day 0 of AZD1222 vaccination. These receptor sequences come from an adult in good health. Both conserved end residues are part of each CDR3. D genes are given only for firm matches. Size is stated for part of the rows, as once, few or many counts, or as a class when the clone is expanded.

j_call | v_call | clone_size | d_call | cdr3_nt | cdr3_aa
TRBJ1-1 | TRBV5-5 | . | . | TGTGCCAGCAGCTCCGTCGGGTGGACTGAAGCTTTCTTT | CASSSVGWTEAFF
TRBJ2-2 | TRBV9 | . | . | TGTGCCAGCACCTCCTCGCAAAGATTTCCGAACACCGGGGAGCTGTTTTTT | CASTSSQRFPNTGELFF
TRBJ1-5 | TRBV19 | . | TRBD1 | TGTGCCAGTAGTATAGGACAGGGGAATCAGCCCCAGCATTTT | CASSIGQGNQPQHF
TRBJ1-5 | TRBV3-1/TRBV3-2 | . | . | TGTGCCAGCAGCCAAGCTAATCAGCCCCAGCATTTT | CASSQANQPQHF
TRBJ1-2 | TRBV11-3 | . | . | TGTGCCAGCAGCTTGTCAGGGATCTATGGCTACACCTTC | CASSLSGIYGYTF
TRBJ1-6 | TRBV6-5 | . | . | TGTGCCAGCAGTTACGGGGGGATAAGGAATTCACCCCTCCACTTT | CASSYGGIRNSPLHF
TRBJ2-3 | TRBV5-6 | . | . | TGTGCCAGCAGCTTGGCCTCGAGCCTCACTATCCCTGATACGCAGTATTTT | CASSLASSLTIPDTQYF
TRBJ1-5 | TRBV19 | once | . | TGTGCCTCTGACAAGGGACTGAGCAATCAGCCCCAGCATTTT | CASDKGLSNQPQHF
TRBJ1-2 | TRBV24-1 | . | . | TGTGCCACCAGTGATTTAAGCCAACGCTATGGCTACACCTTC | CATSDLSQRYGYTF
TRBJ1-5 | TRBV2 | . | . | TGTGCCAGCAAAGGTTATAGCAATCAGCCCCAGCATTTT | CASKGYSNQPQHF
TRBJ1-2 | TRBV4-3 | . | . | TGCGCCAGCAGCCTTCAACTTACAGCTTATGGATCCCCCGGCTATGGCTACACCTTC | CASSLQLTAYGSPGYGYTF
TRBJ2-2 | TRBV6-2/TRBV6-3 | . | . | TGTGCCAGCAGTTACTCGAGATTATTACTCCGGCGGGCGGGGAATACCGGGGAGCTGTTTTTT | CASSYSRLLLRRAGNTGELFF
TRBJ1-1 | TRBV19 | . | TRBD1 | TGTGCCAGTACGAGGAGGGGGCCCTTGAACACTGAAGCTTTCTTT | CASTRRGPLNTEAFF
TRBJ1-2 | TRBV7-2 | once | . | TGTGCCAGCAGCTACTCGACGGAGAGGGGATATGGCTACACCTTC | CASSYSTERGYGYTF
TRBJ2-7 | TRBV4-3 | . | TRBD2 | TGCGCCAGCAGCCAGAGCGGGGGGCCTCTCGGGGAGCAGTACTTC | CASSQSGGPLGEQYF
TRBJ1-5 | TRBV10-1 | . | TRBD1 | TGCGCCAGCAGTGACGGGACAGGGGTTAATCAGCCCCAGCATTTT | CASSDGTGVNQPQHF
TRBJ1-6 | TRBV11-3 | . | TRBD1 | TGTGCCAGCAGCCCCACCAGGGGGGTAAATTCACCCCTCCACTTT | CASSPTRGVNSPLHF
TRBJ1-5 | TRBV6-5 | . | . | TGTGCCAGCAGTTACTCCCCCTCCCAGCCCCAGCATTTT | CASSYSPSQPQHF
TRBJ2-1 | TRBV18 | . | . | TGTGCCAGCTCACCCCGAGGGGATTTCAATGAGCAGTTCTTC | CASSPRGDFNEQFF
TRBJ1-2 | TRBV5-6 | . | . | TGTGCCAGCAGCTTGGCTTCAGGGAGGGGATTTGGCTACACCTTC | CASSLASGRGFGYTF
TRBJ1-3 | TRBV6-5 | . | TRBD1 | TGTGCCAGCAGCAGGGACAGGGAGGGACACACCATATATTTT | CASSRDREGHTIYF
TRBJ2-3 | TRBV19 | . | TRBD2 | TGTGCCACCGCATACCGAGCGGGGAGCACAGATACGCAGTATTTT | CATAYRAGSTDTQYF
TRBJ1-4 | TRBV18 | . | . | TGTGCCAGCTCTCCCACGAAAACAACTAATGAAAAACTGTTTTTT | CASSPTKTTNEKLFF
TRBJ2-7 | TRBV18 | . | . | TGTGCCAGCTCACCATGCTTGGCCTTTCGGGCCTACGAGCAGTACTTC | CASSPCLAFRAYEQYF
TRBJ1-1 | TRBV27 | . | . | TGTGCCAGCAGTTTATTGCCAGCGGGAAGGACTGAAGCTTTCTTT | CASSLLPAGRTEAFF
TRBJ2-3 | TRBV30 | . | TRBD2 | TGTGCCTGGGATGTGGGGACTAGCGGGAGGACAGATACGCAGTATTTT | CAWDVGTSGRTDTQYF
TRBJ1-5 | TRBV6-2/TRBV6-3 | . | . | TGTGCCAGCAGTTATCAGTGGGATCCTCACGATCAGCCCCAGCATTTT | CASSYQWDPHDQPQHF
TRBJ1-5 | TRBV5-8 | . | TRBD1 | TGTGCCAGCAGCCAGGACAGACAGGGGAATCAGCCCCAGCATTTT | CASSQDRQGNQPQHF
TRBJ1-5 | TRBV18 | . | TRBD1 | TGTGCCAGCTCACAAGGACAGGGGGATCAGCCCCAGCATTTT | CASSQGQGDQPQHF
TRBJ2-7 | TRBV15 | . | . | TGTGCCACCAGCAGAGGGTTTGGCGCTTTCAGCTCCTACGAGCAGTACTTC | CATSRGFGAFSSYEQYF
TRBJ1-2 | TRBV19 | once | . | TGTGCCAGTAGTATGACGGGGGCTGGAAACTATGGCTACACCTTC | CASSMTGAGNYGYTF
TRBJ2-3 | TRBV6-5 | . | . | TGTGCCAGCAGGAGGGGGGGGGCAGATACGCAGTATTTT | CASRRGGADTQYF
TRBJ2-2 | TRBV18 | . | . | TGTGCCAGCTCACTCCAGGGGGGCTACACCGGGGAGCTGTTTTTT | CASSLQGGYTGELFF
TRBJ1-1 | TRBV2 | . | . | TGTGCCAGCAACGGACAGATTATCACTGAAGCTTTCTTT | CASNGQIITEAFF
TRBJ2-1 | TRBV6-2/TRBV6-3 | once | . | TGTGCCAGCAGTTTCGTCCCCACCTACAATGAGCAGTTCTTC | CASSFVPTYNEQFF
TRBJ1-2 | TRBV5-1 | . | . | TGCGCCAGCAGCTGGACTAGGGGTCGAGGCTATGGCTACACCTTC | CASSWTRGRGYGYTF
TRBJ2-3 | TRBV4-2 | . | . | TGTGCCAGCAGCCAAAAAGGGACCCTGAGCACAGATACGCAGTATTTT | CASSQKGTLSTDTQYF
TRBJ1-3 | TRBV6-5 | . | . | TGTGCCAGCAGGAGGGAGCCTGGAAACACCATATATTTT | CASRREPGNTIYF
TRBJ1-4 | TRBV30 | . | . | TGTGCCTGGGCCCCGGACAGTAATGAAAAACTGTTTTTT | CAWAPDSNEKLFF
TRBJ1-2 | TRBV18 | few | TRBD1 | TGTGCCAGCTCACCACCGTACGGGACAGGGGATGGCTACACCTTC | CASSPPYGTGDGYTF
TRBJ2-7 | TRBV7-9 | . | TRBD1 | TGTGCCAGCAGCCATGGGACAGGGGATACCTACGAGCAGTACTTC | CASSHGTGDTYEQYF